This TCR beta chain was observed in a study of beta chain features in type 1 diabetes. For the study at large: Regarding age, gender and cell yields, patients proved similar to healthy donors.

Sequenced material consisted of expressed TCRB transcripts (all of the isolated RNA was reverse transcribed). Only in-frame clones appear in the TCRdb table, and some are missing; sequencing was by immunoSEQ multiplex PCR. The repertoire includes 310,000 or so clones, 7.5% to 9% of them detected once, and approximately 0.44% sits in the top ten. Germline V CDR1 and CDR2: SGHAT, FQNNGV. The length of the CDR3 is 15 residues. V dropped 1 base and J dropped 6 bases, with 13 bases sitting between them. This clone has more than one count but fewer than ten. Per donor, one heparinised blood draw averaged approximately 110 mL. The purity of all sorted populations exceeded 95%.

The chain recombines TRBV11-2 with TRBJ2-1; the D gene is possibly TRBD1 (6 bases). This sequence was found in a woman under 30 in good health. The sequencing input was central memory CD4+ T cells from blood. The DNA for the CDR3 is TGTGCCAGCAGCTTAGGGGGGACAACGGGCAATGAGCAGTTCTTC. Translation: CASSLGGTTGNEQFF.